This entry is about one TCR beta chain. The TCR beta profiling, which covered VDJ combination and CDR3 sequence, was carried out using genomic DNA as the template. TCRdb processed the reads anew with MiXCR; each CDR3 protein has one entry. The sample lists about 160,000 distinct CDR3 sequences; less than 50% were seen once. This sample is part of a study of CD8+CD57+ T cells in acquired aplastic anemia. About the research overall: Sorted CD4+ and CD8+ cells gave a mean 3.2 ug DNA, range roughly 0.2 to 27.4 ug.

Individuals selected for sequencing had exhibited CD8+CD57+ cell expansion on flow cytometry. CDR1 and CDR2 from the germline V gene are DFQATT and SNEGSKA (reference sequence). The CDR3 runs to 13 residues. This TCR was sampled from a human donor with aplastic anemia. The J gene is TRBJ2-7, the V gene TRBV20-1; D is possibly TRBD2 (5 bases). Specimen: sorted CD4+, CD8+, or CD8+CD57+ T cells (not recorded which) from PBMCs. The CDR3 nucleotides read TGCAGCTATATGGACGGACTCTCCCACGAGCAGTACGTC. It yields the protein CSYMDGLSHEQYV.